This T cell receptor beta chain was retrieved from a study of blood T cell repertoires in COVID-19. Germline CDR1 is SGHRS and CDR2 is YFSETQ. This CDR3 has 15 residues. The V and J ends lost 4 bases and 5 bases respectively, with 16 bases between them. The repertoire was sequenced with immunoSEQ multiplex PCR; TCRdb's copy has only in-frame clones and lacks some. The profile shows 50,000 to 60,000 clones, approximately 82% of them singletons. The sequence was obtained from a man aged 70 or older with active COVID-19. Sequenced: peripheral blood. J is TRBJ2-1 and V is TRBV5-1, with D tentatively TRBD1 (5 bases). The chain's CDR3 is CASSPKVIRDNEQFF. The CDR3 DNA reads TGCGCCAGCAGCCCGAAAGTGATCAGGGACAATGAGCAGTTCTTC.